These 14 T cell receptor beta chains share one sample of origin, sequenced in a study of CD8+ T cells in alopecia areata. Investigators isolated RNA and reverse transcribed it into cDNA to act as the sequencing template. TCRdb keeps only in-frame clones here, not all; method: immunoSEQ multiplex PCR. The repertoire consists of around 190,000 clones, with around three fifths occurring once and the leading ten covering approximately 4.9%. The sequenced sample consisted of CD8+ T cells sorted from blood. Source of these receptors: a human donor in good health.

The DNA of the CDR3 is TGCGCCAGCAGCCAAGGAGGGACTGCATGGGCTGAGCAGTTCTTC. Translation: CASSQGGTAWAEQFF. The chain carries TRBV4-1 and TRBJ2-1; tentatively, D is TRBD2 (6 bases). The CDR3 consists of 15 residues. V gave up 1 base and J gave up 9 bases, with 16 bases separating them. Germline V CDR1 and CDR2: MGHRA, YSYEKL.

This clone has more than one count but fewer than ten. The V gene is TRBV29-1, the J gene TRBJ1-2; 10 nucleotides line up with TRBD1. CDR3 length: 15 residues. The V gene end was trimmed by 5 bases and the J gene end by 0 bases; junction bases not matched to a gene: 6. Per the germline V gene, CDR1 is SQVTM and CDR2 is ANQGSEA. Here the CDR3 DNA reads TGCAGCGTTTCATCCGGGACAGGGGCTAACTATGGCTACACCTTC. Translation: CSVSSGTGANYGYTF.

This rearrangement joins TRBV13 to TRBJ2-6; possible D gene TRBD2, 5 bases. Germline V gene data show CDR1 as PRHDT and CDR2 as FYEKMQ (reference sequence). The CDR3 is made up of 19 amino acids. The ends were cut back, 6 bases at V and 3 bases at J, with 24 bases in the middle. In DNA form, the CDR3 reads TGTGCCAGCAGTCCCCGCCGGGCGGGCCCGAAGGGTGGGGCCAACGTCCTGACTTTC. Protein product: CASSPRRAGPKGGANVLTF.

V usage is TRBV29-1 and J usage is TRBJ2-7; D may be TRBD1 (5 bases). CDR1 and CDR2 (germline): SQVTM, ANQGSEA. The CDR3 is 13 amino acids. V was cut by 3 bases and J by 5 bases, with 14 bases left in between. The CDR3 protein is CSVDGRGADEQYF. CDR3 bases: TGCAGCGTTGACGGTAGGGGCGCGGACGAGCAGTACTTC.

The gene calls are TRBV10-3 and TRBJ2-2; D not certain. The V end was cut by 0 bases, the J end by 4 bases, with 6 bases between. The CDR3 spans 14 residues. The germline CDR1 and CDR2 sequences are ENHRY and SYGVKD. Here the CDR3 reads CAISESVPTGELFF. CDR3 in DNA: TGTGCCATCAGTGAGTCCGTACCCACCGGGGAGCTGTTTTTT.

This clone has only a few counts. The V call is TRBV15, the J call TRBJ1-1; D is perhaps TRBD1 (6 bases). CDR3 length equals 14 residues. Germline assignment: CDR1 LNHNV and CDR2 YYDKDF (reference sequence). V was cut by 3 bases and J by 4 bases, with 12 bases left in between. CDR3 protein: CATSRTGGFTEAFF. The CDR3 bases are TGTGCCACCAGCAGGACAGGCGGTTTCACTGAAGCTTTCTTT.

The chain couples TRBV6-5 to TRBJ2-3; 8 nucleotides agree with TRBD1. This CDR3 has 14 amino acids. Germline CDR1 MNHEY, CDR2 SVGAGI. V shed 6 bases, J shed 1 base, and the junction held 3 bases outside the gene matches. The CDR3 bases are TGTGCCAGCAGGGGACAGGACGGCACAGATACGCAGTATTTT. Its protein is CASRGQDGTDTQYF.

This rearrangement joins TRBV9 to TRBJ1-2; D gene uncertain. Germline CDR1 reads SGDLS; CDR2 reads YYNGEE. There are 13 residues in the CDR3. V lost 0 bases and J 8 bases, leaving 11 bases between the germline ends. CDR3 nucleotides: TGTGCCAGCAGCGTAGGGGAGATGTTAGGCTACACCTTC. Protein: CASSVGEMLGYTF.

A few counts support this clone. The chain has TRBV2 and TRBJ2-7; 13 nucleotides agree with TRBD2. The germline CDR1 and CDR2 sequences are SNHLY and FYNNEI. V was pared by 6 bases and J by 2 bases, with 1 base of the junction left unmatched. This CDR3 has 14 amino acids. Written as DNA, the CDR3 is TGTGCCAGCAGCACTAGCGGGGGGGCCTACGAGCAGTACTTC. It encodes CASSTSGGAYEQYF.

This clone was counted between two and nine times. Other nucleotide sequences in the sample specify the same CDR3. V and J are TRBV27 and TRBJ1-2; D is unclear. This CDR3 contains 13 residues. V lost 6 bases, J lost 4 bases, and 12 bases lay in between. Germline V lookup: CDR1 MNHEY, CDR2 SMNVEV (reference sequence). The CDR3 is CASSLSGIYGYTF. The CDR3, as DNA: TGTGCCAGCAGCCTTTCTGGAATCTATGGCTACACCTTC.

This clone came up a few times. The same CDR3 also results from other DNA sequences found in this sample. V usage is TRBV13 and J usage is TRBJ1-1; D is unclear. The CDR3 sequence is 12 residues long. Trimming left V 0 bases short and J 8 bases short, with 7 bases between. Looked up from germline, CDR1 is PRHDT and CDR2 is FYEKMQ (reference sequence). The CDR3: CASSLGGREAFF. CDR3 nucleotides: TGTGCCAGCAGCTTAGGGGGCAGAGAAGCTTTCTTT.

The chain employs TRBV7-9 and TRBJ2-5, with 9 bases fitting TRBD1. The J call may be wrong; the DNA end is better matched by TRBJ2-7. The V gene's germline CDR1 is SEHNR and CDR2 FQNEAQ (reference sequence). CDR3 length equals 13 residues. The CDR3 sequence is CASSKGQGHEQYF. In DNA form, the CDR3 reads TGTGCCAGCAGCAAGGGACAGGGACACGAGCAGTACTTC.

The chain has TRBV9 and TRBJ1-6, with a tentative D call TRBD1 (5 bases). V was shortened by 0 bases and J by 10 bases, with 11 bases between the two germline ends. Germline values: CDR1 SGDLS, CDR2 YYNGEE. The CDR3 has 14 residues. Here the CDR3 reads CASSVGGPPSPLHF. The DNA of the CDR3 is TGTGCCAGCAGCGTAGGGGGACCGCCGTCACCCCTCCACTTT. Variable domain in full (rest from reference TRBV9 and TRBJ1-6): DSGVTQTPKHLITATGQRVTLRCSPRSGDLSVYWYQQSLDQGLQFLIQYYNGEERAKGNILERFSAQQFPDLHSELNLSSLELGDSALYFCASSVGGPPSPLHFGNGTRLTVT.

This clone was observed a single time. The CDR3 here is CASSFSDREGTEAFF. In DNA form, the CDR3 reads TGTGCCAGCAGCTTTTCGGACAGGGAGGGAACTGAAGCTTTCTTT. V usage is TRBV7-6 and J usage is TRBJ1-1; 8 bases line up with TRBD1. The V and J ends lost 3 bases and 5 bases, in that order; junction bases with no gene match: 8. CDR3 length equals 15 residues. Germline V gives CDR1 SGHVS, CDR2 FNYEAQ. The complete variable domain, with remaining parts taken from reference TRBV7-6 and TRBJ1-1, reads GAGVSQSPRYKVTKRGQDVALRCDPISGHVSLYWYRQALGQGPEFLTYFNYEAQQDKSGLPNDRFSAERPEGSISTLTIQRTEQRDSAMYRCASSFSDREGTEAFFGQGTRLTVV.